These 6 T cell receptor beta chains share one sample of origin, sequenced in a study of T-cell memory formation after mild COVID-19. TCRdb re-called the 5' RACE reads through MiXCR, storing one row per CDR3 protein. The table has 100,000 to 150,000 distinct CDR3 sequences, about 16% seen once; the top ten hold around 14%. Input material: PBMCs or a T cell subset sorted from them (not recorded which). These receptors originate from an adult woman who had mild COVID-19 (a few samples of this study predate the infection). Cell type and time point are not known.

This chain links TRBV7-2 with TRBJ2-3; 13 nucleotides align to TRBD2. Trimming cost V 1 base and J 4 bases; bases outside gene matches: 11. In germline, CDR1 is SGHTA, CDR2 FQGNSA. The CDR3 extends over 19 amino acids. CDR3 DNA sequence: TGTGCCAGCAGCTTAGGCCCACTAGCGGGAGGGCCCGGGTCAGATACGCAGTATTTT. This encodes CASSLGPLAGGPGSDTQYF. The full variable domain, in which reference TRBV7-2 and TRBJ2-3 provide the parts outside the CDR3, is GAGVSQSPSNKVTEKGKDVELRCDPISGHTALYWYRQSLGQGLEFLIYFQGNSAPDKSGLPSDRFSAERTGGSVSTLTIQRTQQEDSAVYLCASSLGPLAGGPGSDTQYFGPGTRLTVL.

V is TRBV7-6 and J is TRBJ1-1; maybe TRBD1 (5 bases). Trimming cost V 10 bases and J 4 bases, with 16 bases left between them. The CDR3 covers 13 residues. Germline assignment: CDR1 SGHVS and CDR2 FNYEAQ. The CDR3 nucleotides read TGTGCCACTCGGGACCCGGGCCTCACTGAAGCTTTCTTT. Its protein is CATRDPGLTEAFF. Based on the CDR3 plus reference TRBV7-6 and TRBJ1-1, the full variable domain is GAGVSQSPRYKVTKRGQDVALRCDPISGHVSLYWYRQALGQGPEFLTYFNYEAQQDKSGLPNDRFSAERPEGSISTLTIQRTEQRDSAMYRCATRDPGLTEAFFGQGTRLTVV.

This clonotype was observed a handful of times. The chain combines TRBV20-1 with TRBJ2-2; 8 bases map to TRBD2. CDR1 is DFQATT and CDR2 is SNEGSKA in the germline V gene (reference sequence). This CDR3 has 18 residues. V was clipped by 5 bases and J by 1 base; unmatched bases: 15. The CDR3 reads CSAFRQTAGGLNTGELFF. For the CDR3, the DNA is TGCAGTGCTTTCAGACAGACGGCGGGAGGTCTGAACACCGGGGAGCTGTTTTTT.

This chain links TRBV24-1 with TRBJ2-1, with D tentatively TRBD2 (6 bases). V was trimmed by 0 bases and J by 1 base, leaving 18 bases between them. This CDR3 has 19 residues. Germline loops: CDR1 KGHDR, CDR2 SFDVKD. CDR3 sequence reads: CATSDLVQVGTGSYNEQFF. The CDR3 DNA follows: TGTGCCACCAGTGATTTGGTTCAGGTCGGGACTGGATCCTACAATGAGCAGTTCTTC.

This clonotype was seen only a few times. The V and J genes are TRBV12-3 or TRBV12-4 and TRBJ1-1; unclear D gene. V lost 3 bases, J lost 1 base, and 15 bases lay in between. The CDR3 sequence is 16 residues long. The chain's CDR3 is CASSFRRDNKNTEAFF. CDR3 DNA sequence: TGTGCCAGCAGTTTCAGGCGCGACAATAAGAACACTGAAGCTTTCTTT.

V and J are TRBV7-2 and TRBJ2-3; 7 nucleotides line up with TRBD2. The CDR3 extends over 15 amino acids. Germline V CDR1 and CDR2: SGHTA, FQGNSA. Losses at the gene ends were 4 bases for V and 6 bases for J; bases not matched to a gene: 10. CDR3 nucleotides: TGTGCCAGCAGCTGGTCCGGGACTACGAGGGATACGCAGTATTTT. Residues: CASSWSGTTRDTQYF.